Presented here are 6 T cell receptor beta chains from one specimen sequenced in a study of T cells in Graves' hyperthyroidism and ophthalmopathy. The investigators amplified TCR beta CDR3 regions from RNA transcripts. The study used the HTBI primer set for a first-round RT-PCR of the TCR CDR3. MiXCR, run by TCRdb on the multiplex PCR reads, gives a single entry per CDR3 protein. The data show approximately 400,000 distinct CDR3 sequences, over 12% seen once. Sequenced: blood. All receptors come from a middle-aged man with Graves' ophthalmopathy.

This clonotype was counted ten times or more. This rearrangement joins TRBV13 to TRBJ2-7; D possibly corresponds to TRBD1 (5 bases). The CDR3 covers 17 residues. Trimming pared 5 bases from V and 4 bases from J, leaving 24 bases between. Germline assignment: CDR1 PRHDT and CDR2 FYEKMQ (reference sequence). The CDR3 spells CASSLQGLQGAGYEQYF. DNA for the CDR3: TGTGCCAGCAGCCTACAAGGCCTCCAAGGGGCCGGGTACGAGCAGTACTTC.

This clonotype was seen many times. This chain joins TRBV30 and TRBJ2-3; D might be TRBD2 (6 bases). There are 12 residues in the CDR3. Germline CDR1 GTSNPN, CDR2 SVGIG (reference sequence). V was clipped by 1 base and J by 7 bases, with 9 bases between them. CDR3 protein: CAWSGRVNTQYF. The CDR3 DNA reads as TGTGCCTGGAGTGGGAGGGTGAATACGCAGTATTTT.

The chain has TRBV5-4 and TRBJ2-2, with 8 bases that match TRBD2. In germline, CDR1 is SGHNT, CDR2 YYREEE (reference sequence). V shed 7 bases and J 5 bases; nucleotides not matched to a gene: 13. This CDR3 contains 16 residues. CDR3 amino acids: CASGSGLAGRTGELFF. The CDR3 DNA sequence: TGTGCCAGCGGCAGCGGTTTAGCGGGAAGAACCGGGGAGCTGTTTTTT. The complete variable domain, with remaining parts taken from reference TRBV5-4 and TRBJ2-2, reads ETGVTQSPTHLIKTRGQQVTLRCSSQSGHNTVSWYQQALGQGPQFIFQYYREEENGRGNFPPRFSGLQFPNYSSELNVNALELDDSALYLCASGSGLAGRTGELFFGEGSRLTVL.

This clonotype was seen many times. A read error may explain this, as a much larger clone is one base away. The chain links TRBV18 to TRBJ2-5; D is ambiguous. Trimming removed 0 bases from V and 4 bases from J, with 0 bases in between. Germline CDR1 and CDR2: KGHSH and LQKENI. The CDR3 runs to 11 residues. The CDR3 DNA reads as TGTGCCAGCTCACCACCAGAGACCCAGTACTTC. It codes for CASSPPETQYF.

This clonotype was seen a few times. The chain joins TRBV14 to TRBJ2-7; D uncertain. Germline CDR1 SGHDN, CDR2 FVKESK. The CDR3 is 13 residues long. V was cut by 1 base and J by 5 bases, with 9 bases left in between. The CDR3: CASSQVRAHEQYF. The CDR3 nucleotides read TGTGCCAGCAGCCAAGTGCGAGCCCACGAGCAGTACTTC.

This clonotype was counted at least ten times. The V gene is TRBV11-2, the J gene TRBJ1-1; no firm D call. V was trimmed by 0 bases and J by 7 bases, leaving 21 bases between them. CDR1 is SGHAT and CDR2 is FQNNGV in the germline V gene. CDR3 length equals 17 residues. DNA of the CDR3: TGTGCCAGCAGCTTAGATCGATTTAATTCAGTAATAAATGAAGCTTTCTTT. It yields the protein CASSLDRFNSVINEAFF.